This T cell receptor beta chain emerged from a study of T cells in Graves' hyperthyroidism and ophthalmopathy. TCR beta CDR3 sequences were amplified from RNA transcripts. First-round RT-PCR of the TCR CDR3 relied on the HTBI primer set. TCRdb re-called the multiplex PCR reads with MiXCR, one entry per CDR3 protein. The table includes 360,000 or so distinct CDR3 sequences, around 18% detected once. V lost 2 bases to trimming and J lost 1 base, with 24 bases between them. The CDR3 has 20 amino acids. Germline lookup yields CDR1 MNHEY and CDR2 SVGEGT. Exclusions: uncontrolled infection, other autoimmune disease, pregnancy, lactation.

The chain couples TRBV6-2 or TRBV6-3 to TRBJ2-4; the D gene is possibly TRBD2 (6 bases). Sequencing was carried out using blood. The receptor was isolated from a woman aged 40-49 years with Graves' ophthalmopathy. The CDR3 spells CASSYTGFLGEREAKNIQYF. Written as DNA, the CDR3 is TGTGCCAGCAGTTACACGGGATTTTTGGGGGAACGGGAGGCCAAAAACATTCAGTACTTC.